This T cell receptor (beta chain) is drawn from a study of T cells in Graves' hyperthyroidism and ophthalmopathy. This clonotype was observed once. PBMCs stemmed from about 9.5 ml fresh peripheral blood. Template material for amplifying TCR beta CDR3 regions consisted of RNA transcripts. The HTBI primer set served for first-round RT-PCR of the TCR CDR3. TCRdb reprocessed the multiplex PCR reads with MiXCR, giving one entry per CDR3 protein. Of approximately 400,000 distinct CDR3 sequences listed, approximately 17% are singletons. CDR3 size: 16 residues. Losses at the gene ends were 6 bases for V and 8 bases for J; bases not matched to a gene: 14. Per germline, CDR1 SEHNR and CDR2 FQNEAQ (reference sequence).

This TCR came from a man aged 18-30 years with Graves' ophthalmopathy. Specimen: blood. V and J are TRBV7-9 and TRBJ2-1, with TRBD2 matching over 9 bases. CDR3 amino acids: CASSRDSSGVWDEQFF. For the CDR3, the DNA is TGTGCCAGCAGTCGGGACTCTAGCGGGGTGTGGGATGAGCAGTTCTTC.